This passage covers 7 T cell receptor beta chains from one sample sequenced in a study of T cells after yellow fever vaccination. TCRdb recomputed calls from the 5' RACE reads with MiXCR, one row per CDR3 protein. This repertoire shows approximately 550,000 distinct CDR3 sequences, over 15% found once; its top ten account for more than 13%. Sequences were derived from PBMCs, sampled 15 days after the yellow fever booster vaccination. Receptor source: a man aged 25 to 40 who received the YFV17D yellow fever vaccine.

The chain joins TRBV7-2 to TRBJ2-1; a weak D match, TRBD2 (6 bases). V was pared by 5 bases and J by 6 bases, with 14 bases between. The CDR3 has 14 residues. CDR1 is SGHTA and CDR2 is FQGNSA in the germline V gene. CDR3 sequence reads: CASSLQTSSNEQFF. The CDR3 nucleotides are TGTGCCAGCAGCCTCCAGACTAGTTCCAATGAGCAGTTCTTC.

This clonotype appeared a single time. The chain is built from TRBV12-3 or TRBV12-4 and TRBJ2-3; the D gene is possibly TRBD1 (6 bases). This CDR3 has 15 residues. V lost 3 bases, J lost 4 bases, and 14 bases lay in between. This CDR3 is CASSFYGQPSDTQYF. The CDR3 bases are TGTGCCAGCAGTTTCTACGGACAGCCCTCAGATACGCAGTATTTT.

This clonotype showed up just a few times. The chain links TRBV10-3 to TRBJ2-5; 7 nucleotides align to TRBD2. The CDR3 totals 17 residues. After removal of 3 bases from V and 2 bases from J, the junction contained 12 bases not matched to a gene. Germline lookup yields CDR1 ENHRY and CDR2 SYGVKD. The CDR3: CAISEQEAGLPQETQYF. CDR3 nucleotides: TGTGCCATCAGTGAACAAGAGGCGGGACTACCGCAAGAGACCCAGTACTTC.

This chain links TRBV29-1 with TRBJ2-6, with unresolved D. The CDR3 has 12 residues. Germline lookup yields CDR1 SQVTM and CDR2 ANQGSEA. V lost 7 bases and J 5 bases, leaving 9 bases between the germline ends. The CDR3 loop is CSAQTWANVLTF. In DNA form, the CDR3 reads TGCAGCGCCCAGACATGGGCCAACGTCCTGACTTTC. The full variable domain, with the rest looked up from reference TRBV29-1 and TRBJ2-6, is SAVISQKPSRDICQRGTSLTIQCQVDSQVTMMFWYRQQPGQSLTLIATANQGSEATYESGFVIDKFPISRPNLTFSTLTVSNMSPEDSSIYLCSAQTWANVLTFGAGSRLTVL.

This clonotype was seen once. The chain employs TRBV4-3 and TRBJ2-2; TRBD2 matches at 10 bases. This CDR3 contains 19 residues. CDR1 LGHNA and CDR2 YSLEER come from the germline V gene. Trimming took 2 bases from V and 4 from J; bases not matched to a gene: 13. CDR3 region: CASSQRFQRLAGATGELFF. CDR3 coding DNA: TGCGCCAGCAGCCAACGGTTTCAAAGGCTAGCGGGAGCCACCGGGGAGCTGTTTTTT.

The chain employs TRBV6-2 or TRBV6-3 and TRBJ2-5; D may be TRBD2 (6 bases). The CDR3 extends over 16 amino acids. V lost 7 bases, J lost 1 base, and 19 bases lay in between. Germline values: CDR1 MNHEY, CDR2 SVGEGT. CDR3 bases: TGTGCCAGCACCAAGTGGGCTAGCGCCCGCCAAGAGACCCAGTACTTC. Amino acid sequence: CASTKWASARQETQYF.

V usage is TRBV7-2 and J usage is TRBJ2-1; D may be TRBD2 (5 bases). There are 15 residues in the CDR3. From germline, CDR1 is SGHTA and CDR2 FQGNSA. V dropped 2 bases and J dropped 6 bases, with 14 bases sitting between them. The CDR3 coding sequence is TGTGCCAGCAGCTTATGGAGCGGTGGCGGCAATGAGCAGTTCTTC. The encoded protein is CASSLWSGGGNEQFF. The entire variable domain, with the rest obtained from reference TRBV7-2 and TRBJ2-1, is as follows: GAGVSQSPSNKVTEKGKDVELRCDPISGHTALYWYRQSLGQGLEFLIYFQGNSAPDKSGLPSDRFSAERTGGSVSTLTIQRTQQEDSAVYLCASSLWSGGGNEQFFGPGTRLTVL.